The T cell receptor beta chain under discussion was sequenced for a study of T-cell memory formation after mild COVID-19. General observations from the study: Mostly located in CM and EM were contracting CD4+ clones, with contracting CD8+ clones located in EMRA.

The junction had 12 bases not matched to a gene; V was cut back by 6 bases and J by 6 bases. This CDR3 is 16 amino acids long. In its sample, this clonotype was seen many times. Its antigen is unidentified. TCRdb recomputed calls from the 5' RACE reads with MiXCR, one row per CDR3 protein. The sample yields fewer than 400,000 distinct CDR3 sequences, 13% seen once. Sequenced input: PBMCs or a T cell subset sorted from them (not recorded which). The rearrangement uses TRBV12-3 or TRBV12-4 and TRBJ2-1, with TRBD1 identical over 9 bases. The receptor's source is a man aged 18 to 29 who had mild COVID-19 (a few samples of this study predate the infection). Cell type and time point are not known. CDR3 sequence (DNA): TGTGCCAGCAGCTCGACAGGGGGTTGGGTACGCAATGAGCAGTTCTTC. It translates to CASSSTGGWVRNEQFF.